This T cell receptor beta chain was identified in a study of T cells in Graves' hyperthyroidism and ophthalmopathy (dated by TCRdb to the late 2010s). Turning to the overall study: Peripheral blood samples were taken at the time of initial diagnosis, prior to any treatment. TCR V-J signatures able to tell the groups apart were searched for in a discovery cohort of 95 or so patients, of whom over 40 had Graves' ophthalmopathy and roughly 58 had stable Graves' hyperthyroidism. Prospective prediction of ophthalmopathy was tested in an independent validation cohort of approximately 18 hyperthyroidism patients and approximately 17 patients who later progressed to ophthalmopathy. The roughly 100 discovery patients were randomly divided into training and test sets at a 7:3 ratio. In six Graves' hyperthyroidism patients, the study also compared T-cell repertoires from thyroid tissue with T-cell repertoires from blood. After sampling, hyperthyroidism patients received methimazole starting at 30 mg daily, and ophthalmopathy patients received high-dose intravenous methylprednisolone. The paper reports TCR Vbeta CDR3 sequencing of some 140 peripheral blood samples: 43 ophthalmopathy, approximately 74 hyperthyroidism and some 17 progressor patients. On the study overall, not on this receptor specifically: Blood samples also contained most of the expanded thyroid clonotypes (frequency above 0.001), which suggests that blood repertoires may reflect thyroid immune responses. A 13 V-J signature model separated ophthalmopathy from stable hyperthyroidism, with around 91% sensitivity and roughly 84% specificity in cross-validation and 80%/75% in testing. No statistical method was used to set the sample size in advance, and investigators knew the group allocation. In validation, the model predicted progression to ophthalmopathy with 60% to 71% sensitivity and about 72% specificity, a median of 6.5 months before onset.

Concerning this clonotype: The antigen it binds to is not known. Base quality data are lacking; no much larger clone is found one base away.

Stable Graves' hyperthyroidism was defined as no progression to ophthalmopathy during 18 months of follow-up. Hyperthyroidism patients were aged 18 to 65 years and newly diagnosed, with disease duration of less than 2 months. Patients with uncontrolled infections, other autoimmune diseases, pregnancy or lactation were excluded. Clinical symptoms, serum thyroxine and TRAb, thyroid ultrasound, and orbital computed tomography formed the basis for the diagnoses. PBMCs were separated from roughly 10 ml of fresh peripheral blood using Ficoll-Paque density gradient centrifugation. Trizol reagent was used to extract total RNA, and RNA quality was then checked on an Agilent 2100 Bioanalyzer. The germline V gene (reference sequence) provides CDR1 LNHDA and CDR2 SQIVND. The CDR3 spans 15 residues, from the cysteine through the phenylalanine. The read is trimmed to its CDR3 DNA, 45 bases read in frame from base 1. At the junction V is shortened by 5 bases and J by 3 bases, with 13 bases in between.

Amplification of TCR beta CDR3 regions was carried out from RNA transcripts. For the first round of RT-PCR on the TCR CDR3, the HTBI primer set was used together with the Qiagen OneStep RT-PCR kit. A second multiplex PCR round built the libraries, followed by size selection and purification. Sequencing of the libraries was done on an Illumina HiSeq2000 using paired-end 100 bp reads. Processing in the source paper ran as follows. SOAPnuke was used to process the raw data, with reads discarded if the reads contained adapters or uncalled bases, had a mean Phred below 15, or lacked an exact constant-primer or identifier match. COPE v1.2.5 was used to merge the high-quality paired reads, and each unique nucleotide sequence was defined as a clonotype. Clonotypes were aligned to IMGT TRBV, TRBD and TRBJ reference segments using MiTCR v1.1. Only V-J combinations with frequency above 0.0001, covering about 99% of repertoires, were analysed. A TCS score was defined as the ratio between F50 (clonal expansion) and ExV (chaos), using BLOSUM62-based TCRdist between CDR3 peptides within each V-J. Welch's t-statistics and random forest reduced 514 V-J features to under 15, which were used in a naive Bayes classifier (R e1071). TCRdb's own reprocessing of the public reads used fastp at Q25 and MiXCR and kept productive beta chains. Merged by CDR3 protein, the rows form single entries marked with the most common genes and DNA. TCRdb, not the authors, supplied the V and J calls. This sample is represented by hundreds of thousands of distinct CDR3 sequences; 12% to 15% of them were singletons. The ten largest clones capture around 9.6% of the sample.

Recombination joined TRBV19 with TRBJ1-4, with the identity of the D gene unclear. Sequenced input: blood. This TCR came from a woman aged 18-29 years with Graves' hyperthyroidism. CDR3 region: CASSSLLDSNEKLFF. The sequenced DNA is TGTGCCAGTAGTTCTCTCCTGGACTCTAATGAAAAACTGTTTTTT.